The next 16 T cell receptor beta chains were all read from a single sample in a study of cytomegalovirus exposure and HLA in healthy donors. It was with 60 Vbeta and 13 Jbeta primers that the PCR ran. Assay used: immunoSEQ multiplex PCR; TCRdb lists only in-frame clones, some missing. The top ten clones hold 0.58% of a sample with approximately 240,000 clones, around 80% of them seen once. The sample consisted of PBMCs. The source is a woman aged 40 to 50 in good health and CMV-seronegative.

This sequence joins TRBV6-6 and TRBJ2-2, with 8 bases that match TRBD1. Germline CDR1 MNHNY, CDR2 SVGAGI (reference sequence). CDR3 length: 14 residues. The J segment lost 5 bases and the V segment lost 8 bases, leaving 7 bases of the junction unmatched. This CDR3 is CASGWQGATGELFF. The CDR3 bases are TGTGCCAGCGGGTGGCAGGGGGCGACCGGGGAGCTGTTTTTT.

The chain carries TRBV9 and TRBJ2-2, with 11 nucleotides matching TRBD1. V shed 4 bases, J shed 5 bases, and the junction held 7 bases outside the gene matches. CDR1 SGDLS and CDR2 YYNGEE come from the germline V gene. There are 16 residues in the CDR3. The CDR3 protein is CASSKQGQGGTGELFF. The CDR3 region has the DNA TGTGCCAGCAGCAAACAGGGACAGGGGGGAACCGGGGAGCTGTTTTTT.

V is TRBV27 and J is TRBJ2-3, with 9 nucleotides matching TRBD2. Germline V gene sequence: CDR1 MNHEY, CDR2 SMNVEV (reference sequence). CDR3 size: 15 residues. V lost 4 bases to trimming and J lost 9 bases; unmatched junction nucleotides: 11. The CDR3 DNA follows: TGTGCCAGCAGTTCGGGACTAGCCCTCCTGGGGACGCAGTATTTT. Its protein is CASSSGLALLGTQYF.

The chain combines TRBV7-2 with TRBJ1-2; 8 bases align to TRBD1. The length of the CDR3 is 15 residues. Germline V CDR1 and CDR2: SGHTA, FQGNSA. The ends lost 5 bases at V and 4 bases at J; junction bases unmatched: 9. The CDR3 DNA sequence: TGTGCCAGCAGCCCGACAGGGGCCCTGGTCTATGGCTACACCTTC. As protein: CASSPTGALVYGYTF. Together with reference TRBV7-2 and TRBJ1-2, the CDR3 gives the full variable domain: GAGVSQSPSNKVTEKGKDVELRCDPISGHTALYWYRQSLGQGLEFLIYFQGNSAPDKSGLPSDRFSAERTGGSVSTLTIQRTQQEDSAVYLCASSPTGALVYGYTFGSGTRLTVV.

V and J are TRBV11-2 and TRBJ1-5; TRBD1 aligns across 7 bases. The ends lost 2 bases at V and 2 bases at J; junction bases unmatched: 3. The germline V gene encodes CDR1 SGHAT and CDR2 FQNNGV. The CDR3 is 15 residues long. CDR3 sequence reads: CASSLTGARNQPQHF. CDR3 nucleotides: TGTGCCAGCAGCTTAACAGGGGCGCGCAATCAGCCCCAGCATTTT.

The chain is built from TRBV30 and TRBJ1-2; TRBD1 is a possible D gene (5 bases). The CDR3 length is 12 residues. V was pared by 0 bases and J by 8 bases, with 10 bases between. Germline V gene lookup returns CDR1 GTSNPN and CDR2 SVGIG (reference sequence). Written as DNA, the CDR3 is TGTGCCTGGAGTGTATGGGGGGGAGGCTACACCTTC. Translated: CAWSVWGGGYTF.

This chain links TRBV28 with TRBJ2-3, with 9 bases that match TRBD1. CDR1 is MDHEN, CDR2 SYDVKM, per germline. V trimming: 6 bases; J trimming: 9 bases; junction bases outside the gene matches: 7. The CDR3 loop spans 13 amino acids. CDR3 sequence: CASSKTGGVTQYF. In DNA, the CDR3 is TGTGCCAGCAGCAAGACAGGGGGAGTAACGCAGTATTTT.

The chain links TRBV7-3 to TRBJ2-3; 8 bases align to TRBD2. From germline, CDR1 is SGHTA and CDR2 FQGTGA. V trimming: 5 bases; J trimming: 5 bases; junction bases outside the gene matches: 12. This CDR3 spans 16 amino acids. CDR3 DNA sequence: TGTGCCAGCAGCACTTTTGACGGGGGGGTAAGAGATACGCAGTATTTT. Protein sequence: CASSTFDGGVRDTQYF.

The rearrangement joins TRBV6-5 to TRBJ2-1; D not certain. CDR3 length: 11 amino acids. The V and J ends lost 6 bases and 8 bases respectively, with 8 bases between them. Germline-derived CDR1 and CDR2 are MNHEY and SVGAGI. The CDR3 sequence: CASRTLDEQFF. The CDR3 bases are TGTGCCAGCAGAACGCTAGATGAGCAGTTCTTC.

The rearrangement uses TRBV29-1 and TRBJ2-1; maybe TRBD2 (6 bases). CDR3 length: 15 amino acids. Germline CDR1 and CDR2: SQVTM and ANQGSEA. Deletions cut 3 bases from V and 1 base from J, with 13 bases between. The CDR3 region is CSVDGGGGSYNEQFF. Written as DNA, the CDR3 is TGCAGCGTTGATGGGGGTGGGGGGTCCTACAATGAGCAGTTCTTC.

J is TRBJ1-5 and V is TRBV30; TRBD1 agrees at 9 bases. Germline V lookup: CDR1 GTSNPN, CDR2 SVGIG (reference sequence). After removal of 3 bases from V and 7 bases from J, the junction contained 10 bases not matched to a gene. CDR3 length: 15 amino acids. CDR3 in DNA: TGTGCCTGGAGGGGCCCACAGGGGGCGAGACAGCCCCAGCATTTT. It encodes CAWRGPQGARQPQHF.

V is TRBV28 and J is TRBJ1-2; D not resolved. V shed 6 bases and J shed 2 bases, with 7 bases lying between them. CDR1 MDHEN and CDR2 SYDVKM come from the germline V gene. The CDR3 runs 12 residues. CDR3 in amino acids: CASRPGNYGYTF. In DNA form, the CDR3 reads TGTGCCAGCAGACCCGGGAACTATGGCTACACCTTC.

In DNA form, the CDR3 reads TGTGCCAGCAGTCCAGCGGGGGTTAGGGCTACGCAGTATTTT. This codes for CASSPAGVRATQYF. The chain joins TRBV2 to TRBJ2-3; 8 bases are a match to TRBD2. The ends lost 5 bases at V and 8 bases at J; junction bases unmatched: 9. CDR1 is SNHLY and CDR2 is FYNNEI in the germline V gene. The CDR3 loop spans 14 amino acids.

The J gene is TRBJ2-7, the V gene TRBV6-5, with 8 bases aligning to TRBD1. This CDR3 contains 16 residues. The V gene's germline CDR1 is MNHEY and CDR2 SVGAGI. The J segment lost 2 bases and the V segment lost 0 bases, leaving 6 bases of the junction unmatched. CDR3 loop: CASSYSMGQETYEQYF. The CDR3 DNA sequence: TGTGCCAGCAGTTACTCGATGGGACAGGAGACCTACGAGCAGTACTTC.

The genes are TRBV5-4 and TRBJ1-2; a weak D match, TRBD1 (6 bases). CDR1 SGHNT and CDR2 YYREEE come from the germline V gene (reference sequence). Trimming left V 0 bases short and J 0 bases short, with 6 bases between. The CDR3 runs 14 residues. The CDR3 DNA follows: TGTGCCAGCAGCTTGGACAGGGCTAACTATGGCTACACCTTC. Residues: CASSLDRANYGYTF.

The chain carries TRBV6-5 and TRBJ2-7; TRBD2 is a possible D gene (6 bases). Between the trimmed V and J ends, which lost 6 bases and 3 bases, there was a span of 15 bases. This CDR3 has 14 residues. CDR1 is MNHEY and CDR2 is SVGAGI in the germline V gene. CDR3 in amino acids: CASSSRDWNYEQYF. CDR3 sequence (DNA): TGTGCCAGCAGCTCCCGGGACTGGAACTACGAGCAGTACTTC.